This entry lists 17 T cell receptor beta chains sequenced from one sample in a study of metastatic and nonmetastatic thyroid tumors (TCRdb year 2020). None of the patients had been given any treatment before thyroid surgery. The receptor library was made with PCR. The sequencer listed for this sample is Illumina HiSeq 4000. Using fastp trimming at Q25 and MiXCR clonotype assembly, TCRdb reanalyzed the public sequencing data and kept in-frame beta chains. This sample comprises some 54,000 clones, around a sixth of them detected only once. The ten largest account for 2.5% to 3% of the sample. Material for sequencing was blood. These receptors were obtained from a female donor with papillary thyroid cancer or a benign thyroid nodule (not recorded which). Some clones in this sample may be carry-over from other donors' samples.

This clone was found a few times. The J gene is TRBJ2-7, the V gene TRBV7-2; D is possibly TRBD2 (5 bases). CDR1 SGHTA and CDR2 FQGNSA come from the germline V gene. The CDR3 has 15 residues. With 7 bases removed from V and 2 bases from J, the gap between germline ends came to 18 bases. The CDR3 coding sequence is TGTGCCAGCATCCATACAGTGACTACAACCTACGAGCAGTACTTC. This encodes CASIHTVTTTYEQYF.

This clone was observed a handful of times. One end of the junction fails to match germline, which may point to a read error. As DNA, the CDR3 is TGTGCCAGCAGTCCCCGGACAGGTATGAACACTGAAGCTTCCTTT. Translation gives CASSPRTGMNTEASF. The V and J genes are TRBV6-1 and TRBJ1-1; 7 bases map to TRBD1. Germline V gene data show CDR1 as MNHNS and CDR2 as SASEGT. CDR3 length: 15 amino acids.

This clone has a count of ten or more. The J gene is TRBJ2-1, the V gene TRBV28; D is perhaps TRBD1 (5 bases). Germline CDR1 reads MDHEN; CDR2 reads SYDVKM. The length of the CDR3 is 14 residues. Trimming removed 6 bases from V and 1 base from J, with 10 bases in between. CDR3 protein: CASRLTASYNEQFF. In nucleotides, the CDR3 is TGTGCCAGCAGGCTGACAGCATCCTACAATGAGCAGTTCTTC.

This clone turned up a few times. An end of the junction differs from the germline gene, which may be a read error. The chain employs TRBV28 and TRBJ2-7; tentative D call: TRBD1 (5 bases). CDR3 length: 15 residues. Per germline, CDR1 MDHEN and CDR2 SYDVKM. The CDR3 here is CASSGAEMSSYEQYF. CDR3 DNA: TGTGCCAGCAGTGGGGCGGAAATGAGCTCCTACGAGCAATACTTC.

This clone was detected only a few times. The junction shows a germline mismatch at one end, possibly a read error. Additional DNA sequences in this sample encode the identical CDR3. The chain has TRBV2 and TRBJ1-2, with a possible D match to TRBD1 (6 bases). The CDR3 is 10 residues long. CDR1 SNHLY and CDR2 FYNNEI come from the germline V gene. The CDR3 region has the DNA TGTGCCAGCATGAGAGGGGGATACACATTC. It translates to CASMRGGYTF. The full variable domain, with the rest looked up from reference TRBV2 and TRBJ1-2, is EPEVTQTPSHQVTQMGQEVILRCVPISNHLYFYWYRQILGQKVEFLVSFYNNEISEKSEIFDDQFSVERPDGSNFTLKIRSTKLEDSAMYFCASMRGGYTFGSGTRLTVV.

This clone was observed a few times. A much larger clone lies a single base off, so this may be a read error. The V call is TRBV24-1, the J call TRBJ2-1; tentatively, D is TRBD1 or TRBD2 (5 bases each). Germline CDR1 is KGHDR and CDR2 is SFDVKD. The CDR3 has 15 amino acids. Written as DNA, the CDR3 is TGTGCTACCGGCGACTATTCCTCCAGGGTGGATGAGCAGTTCTTC. It yields the protein CATGDYSSRVDEQFF.

This clone was counted many times. The V call is TRBV11-2, the J call TRBJ2-5; D ambiguous. Trimming removed 0 bases at V and 7 bases at J, with 12 bases between. CDR1 is SGHAT and CDR2 is FQNNGV in the germline V gene. There are 14 residues in the CDR3. Here the CDR3 DNA reads TGTGCCAGCAGCTTAGAGGGTATTGCGCGGACCCAGTACTTC. It encodes CASSLEGIARTQYF.

This clone was seen ten or more times. This may be a read error: a much more frequent sequence differs by one nucleotide. Because the CDR3 is missing its conserved closing phenylalanine or tryptophan, this is likely a read error. This chain joins TRBV19 and TRBJ2-1, with 10 nucleotides matching TRBD2. The junction had 6 bases not matched to a gene; V was cut back by 8 bases and J by 5 bases. CDR3 length: 14 amino acids. In germline, CDR1 is LNHDA, CDR2 SQIVND (reference sequence). CDR3 amino acids: CASGGLAVNNEQFL. The CDR3 nucleotides read TGTGCCAGTGGAGGACTAGCGGTAAACAATGAGCAGTTCCTC.

This clone was observed at least ten times. The chain uses TRBV20-1 and TRBJ1-1; the D is unclear. This CDR3 has 14 residues. Germline assignment: CDR1 DFQATT and CDR2 SNEGSKA (reference sequence). The germline V and J ends were trimmed by 3 bases and 4 bases, with 15 bases remaining between them. The CDR3 DNA reads TGCAGTGCTAGCCGGGTCCTAAGGAGCACTGAAGCTTTCTTT. Translated, it gives CSASRVLRSTEAFF.

The rearrangement joins TRBV11-3 to TRBJ2-7, with TRBD2 matching 13 bases. J was trimmed by 7 bases and V by 2 bases; bases with no gene match: 5. In germline, CDR1 is SGHNT, CDR2 YENEEA. The CDR3 spans 15 residues. CDR3 sequence reads: CASSLRLAGGSEQYF. The CDR3 DNA is TGTGCCAGCAGCTTAAGACTAGCGGGAGGTAGTGAGCAGTACTTC.

In DNA, the CDR3 is TGTGCCAGCAGTTTAGGAGTCGGGAGGGCGAACAGCTCCTACGAGCAGTACTTC. Its protein is CASSLGVGRANSSYEQYF. V gene TRBV27 combines with J gene TRBJ2-7; 8 bases match TRBD2. The CDR3 is 18 amino acids. Per germline, CDR1 MNHEY and CDR2 SMNVEV (reference sequence). Trimming took 2 bases from V and 0 from J; bases not matched to a gene: 12.

This clone has ten or more counts. This chain links TRBV5-1 with TRBJ2-3; 16 bases line up with TRBD2. Germline values: CDR1 SGHRS, CDR2 YFSETQ. V was clipped by 4 bases and J by 0 bases; unmatched bases: 5. This CDR3 has 18 amino acids. The CDR3 bases are TGCGCCAGCAGCCAGGGACTAGCGGGAGGGCCGAGCACAGATACGCAGTATTTT. Translating gives CASSQGLAGGPSTDTQYF.

This clone came up many times. The V call is TRBV2, the J call TRBJ1-1; D is unresolved. CDR1 and CDR2 from the germline V gene are SNHLY and FYNNEI. The CDR3 contains 11 residues. With 4 bases removed from V and 7 bases from J, the gap between germline ends came to 7 bases. The CDR3 here is CASSARYEAFF. CDR3 DNA sequence: TGTGCCAGCAGTGCTCGATATGAAGCTTTCTTT.

The J gene is TRBJ2-4, the V gene TRBV5-6; possible D gene TRBD2, 6 bases. With the DNA end fitting TRBJ2-1 better, the J assignment may be wrong. CDR1 and CDR2 (germline): SGHDT, YYEEEE. The CDR3 is 18 residues long. The CDR3 here is CASSLRAGLYLLRNEQFF. The CDR3 bases are TGTGCCAGCAGCTTGCGGGCGGGATTATATTTACTGCGGAATGAGCAGTTCTTC.

This clone was counted ten times or more. The rearrangement uses TRBV3-1 and TRBJ1-2; 7 nucleotides agree with TRBD1. In germline, CDR1 is LGHDT, CDR2 YNNKEL (reference sequence). The V and J ends lost 0 bases and 6 bases, in that order; junction bases with no gene match: 13. The CDR3 length is 17 residues. The CDR3 DNA sequence: TGTGCCAGCAGCCAAGATCGGTGGACAGGTGATTACCATGGCTACACCTTC. This gives the protein CASSQDRWTGDYHGYTF.

This clone was observed at least ten times. This chain uses TRBV20-1 with TRBJ2-7; 13 bases are shared with TRBD2. The ends lost 3 bases at V and 4 bases at J; junction bases unmatched: 6. This CDR3 has 15 amino acids. Germline loops: CDR1 DFQATT, CDR2 SNEGSKA (reference sequence). For the CDR3, the DNA is TGCAGTGCTAGCGACGGGACTAGCGGGAAATACGAGCAGTACTTC. Protein sequence: CSASDGTSGKYEQYF.

This clone was observed many times. The chain links TRBV20-1 to TRBJ2-7, with 10 bases matching TRBD2. This CDR3 has 14 residues. Germline trimming cut 6 bases from V and 2 bases from J; bases unmatched to any gene: 7. Germline V lookup: CDR1 DFQATT, CDR2 SNEGSKA (reference sequence). The CDR3 here is CSARTGTSAYEQYF. DNA for the CDR3: TGCAGTGCCCGAACCGGGACTAGCGCCTACGAGCAGTACTTC.